The following is a TCR beta chain sequence with its context. Authors' data handling: Amplification of reference gene primers was used by the study to estimate nucleated cell counts. Repertoires were generated with immunoSEQ multiplex PCR, while TCRdb's copy carries only in-frame clones and drops some. The V and J calls and clone size are taken from that table; D and trimming were inferred from the DNA. The sample has 150,000 to 200,000 clones; roughly 89% are singletons. The sample is drawn from a study of blood T cell repertoires in COVID-19. Material: PBMCs or T cells enriched from blood (not recorded which). The clonotype originates from a woman aged 35 to 49 with acute COVID-19.

The CDR3 sequence is CASSYTGTGVTEAFF. CDR3 bases: TGTGCCAGCAGTTACACCGGGACAGGGGTCACTGAAGCTTTCTTT. V is TRBV6-6 and J is TRBJ1-1, with 10 bases matching TRBD1. Trimming took 2 bases from V and 4 from J; bases not matched to a gene: 4. Germline V CDR1 and CDR2: MNHNY, SVGAGI (reference sequence). The CDR3 is 15 amino acids.